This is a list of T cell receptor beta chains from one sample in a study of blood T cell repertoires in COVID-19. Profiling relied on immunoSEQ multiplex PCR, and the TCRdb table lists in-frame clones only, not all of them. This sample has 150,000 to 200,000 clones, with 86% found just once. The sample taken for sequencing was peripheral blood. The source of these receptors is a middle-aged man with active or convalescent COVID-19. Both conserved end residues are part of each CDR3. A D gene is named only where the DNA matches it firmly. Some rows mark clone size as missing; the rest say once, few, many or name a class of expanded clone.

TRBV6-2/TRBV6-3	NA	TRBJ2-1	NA	CASSLFQVNEQFF	TGTGCCAGCAGTTTGTTTCAGGTAAATGAGCAGTTCTTC
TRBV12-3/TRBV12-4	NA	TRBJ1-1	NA	CASSFAGTLAFF	TGTGCCAGCAGTTTTGCGGGGACCTTGGCTTTCTTT
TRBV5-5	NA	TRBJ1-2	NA	CASSLVQGHGYTF	TGTGCCAGCAGCTTGGTACAGGGACATGGCTACACCTTC
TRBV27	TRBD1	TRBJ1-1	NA	CASSSTYWDRSNTEAFF	TGTGCCAGCAGTTCCACATATTGGGACAGGTCGAACACTGAAGCTTTCTTT
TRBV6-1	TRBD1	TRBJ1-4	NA	CASSERRGLEKLFF	TGTGCCAGCAGTGAGCGCAGGGGGCTGGAAAAACTGTTTTTT
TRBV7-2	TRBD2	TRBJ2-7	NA	CASSLARGGSSYEQYF	TGTGCCAGCAGCTTAGCAAGAGGCGGGAGCTCCTACGAGCAGTACTTC
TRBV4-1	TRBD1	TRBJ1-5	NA	CASSRDRGYQPQHF	TGCGCCAGCAGCCGGGACAGGGGCTATCAGCCCCAGCATTTT
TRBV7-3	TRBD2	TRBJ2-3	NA	CASRMGLAGNTDTQYF	TGTGCCAGCAGAATGGGACTAGCGGGCAACACAGATACGCAGTATTTT
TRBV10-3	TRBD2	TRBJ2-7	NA	CAIRPGLAGAQSSYEQYF	TGTGCCATTAGACCGGGACTAGCGGGGGCCCAAAGCTCCTACGAGCAGTACTTC
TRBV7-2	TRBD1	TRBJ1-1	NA	CASSRTGANTEAFF	TGTGCCAGCAGCCGTACAGGGGCGAACACTGAAGCTTTCTTT
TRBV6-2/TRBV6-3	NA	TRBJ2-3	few	CASSPYRAETSDTQYF	TGTGCCAGCAGCCCCTACAGAGCCGAGACCTCAGATACGCAGTATTTT
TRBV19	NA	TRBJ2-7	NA	CASSSSAGPPYEQYF	TGTGCCAGTAGTTCGAGTGCGGGACCCCCCTACGAGCAGTACTTC
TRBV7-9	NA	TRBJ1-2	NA	CASSKEAGYTF	TGTGCCAGCAGCAAGGAGGCCGGCTACACCTTC
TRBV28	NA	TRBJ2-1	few	CASIARRGMGNEQFF	TGTGCCAGCATCGCCCGGAGGGGAATGGGCAATGAGCAGTTCTTC
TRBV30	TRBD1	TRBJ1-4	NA	CAWSAGGTNEKLFF	TGTGCCTGGAGCGCAGGGGGGACTAATGAAAAACTGTTTTTT
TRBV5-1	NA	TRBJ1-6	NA	CASSLVSGNSPLHF	TGCGCCAGCAGCTTGGTGTCAGGGAATTCACCCCTCCACTTT
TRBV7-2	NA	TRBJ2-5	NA	CASTAWGGRQETQYF	TGTGCCAGCACCGCTTGGGGAGGCCGCCAAGAGACCCAGTACTTC
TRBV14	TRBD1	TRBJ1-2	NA	CASSQVFTGGIYGYTF	TGTGCCAGCAGCCAAGTGTTTACAGGGGGAATCTATGGCTACACCTTC
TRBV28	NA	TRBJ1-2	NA	CASSSIQGPYGYTF	TGTGCCAGCAGTTCCATACAGGGTCCCTATGGCTACACCTTC
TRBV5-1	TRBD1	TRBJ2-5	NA	CASSLGGTGSHQETQYF	TGCGCCAGCAGCCTCGGTGGGACAGGCTCCCACCAAGAGACCCAGTACTTC
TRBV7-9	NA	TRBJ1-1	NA	CASSIMNTEAFF	TGTGCCAGCAGCATAATGAACACTGAAGCTTTCTTT
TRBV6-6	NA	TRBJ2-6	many	CASSPGYRPSGANVLTF	TGTGCCAGCAGTCCGGGTTACCGGCCCTCTGGGGCCAACGTCCTGACTTTC
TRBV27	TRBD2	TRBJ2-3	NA	CASVMSGGTDTQYF	TGTGCCAGCGTAATGAGCGGGGGAACAGATACGCAGTATTTT
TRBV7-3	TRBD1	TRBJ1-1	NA	CASSFGGTAEAFF	TGTGCCAGCAGCTTTGGCGGGACAGCTGAAGCTTTCTTT
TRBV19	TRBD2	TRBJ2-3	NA	CASRTGGPRADTQYF	TGTGCCAGTAGGACGGGAGGGCCTCGTGCAGATACGCAGTATTTT
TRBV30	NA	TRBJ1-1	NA	CAWMSEAGTEAFF	TGTGCCTGGATGTCCGAAGCAGGTACTGAAGCTTTCTTT